This T cell receptor (beta chain) was documented in a study of blood T cell repertoires in COVID-19. Method: immunoSEQ multiplex PCR; TCRdb's copy keeps in-frame clones and lacks some. The table shows approximately 300,000 clones, with 75% to 90% occurring only once. This clone showed up just a few times. Germline CDR1 is SGHRS and CDR2 is YFSETQ. V dropped 0 bases and J dropped 6 bases, with 12 bases sitting between them. The CDR3 contains 14 residues. Sequencing used peripheral blood. V and J are TRBV5-1 and TRBJ1-1, with a weak D call TRBD1 (5 bases). The sequence was collected from a woman in her fifties or sixties with COVID-19, enrolled during active disease. CDR3: CASSLGRAVPEAFF. CDR3 DNA: TGCGCCAGCAGCTTGGGCAGGGCAGTACCTGAAGCTTTCTTT.